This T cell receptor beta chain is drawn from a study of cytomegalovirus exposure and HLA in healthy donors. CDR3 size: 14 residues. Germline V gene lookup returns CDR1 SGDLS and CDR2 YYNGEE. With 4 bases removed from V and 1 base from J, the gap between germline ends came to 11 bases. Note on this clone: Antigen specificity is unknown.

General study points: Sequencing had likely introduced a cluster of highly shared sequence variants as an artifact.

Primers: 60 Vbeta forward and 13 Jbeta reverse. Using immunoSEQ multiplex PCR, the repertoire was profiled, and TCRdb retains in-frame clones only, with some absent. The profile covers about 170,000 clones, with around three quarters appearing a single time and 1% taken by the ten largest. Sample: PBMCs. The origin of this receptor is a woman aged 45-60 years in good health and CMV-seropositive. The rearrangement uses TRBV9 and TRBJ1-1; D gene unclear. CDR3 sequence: CASSPSGRNTEAFF. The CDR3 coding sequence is TGTGCCAGCAGCCCCTCTGGCAGGAACACTGAAGCTTTCTTT.